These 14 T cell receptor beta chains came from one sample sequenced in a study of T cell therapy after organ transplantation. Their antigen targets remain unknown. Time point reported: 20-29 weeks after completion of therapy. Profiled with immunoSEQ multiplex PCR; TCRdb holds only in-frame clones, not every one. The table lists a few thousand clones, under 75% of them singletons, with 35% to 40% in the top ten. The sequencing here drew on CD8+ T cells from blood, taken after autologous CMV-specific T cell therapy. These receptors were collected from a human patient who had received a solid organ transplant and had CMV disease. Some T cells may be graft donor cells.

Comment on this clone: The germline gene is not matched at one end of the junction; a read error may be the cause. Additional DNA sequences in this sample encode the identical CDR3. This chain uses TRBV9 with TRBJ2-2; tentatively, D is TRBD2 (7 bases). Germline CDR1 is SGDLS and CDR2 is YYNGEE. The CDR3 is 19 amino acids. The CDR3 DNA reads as TGTGCCCGCAGCGTAGTTCCAGCGGGCGAGGGGGGGGGCACCGGGGAGCTGTTTTTT. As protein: CARSVVPAGEGGGTGELFF.

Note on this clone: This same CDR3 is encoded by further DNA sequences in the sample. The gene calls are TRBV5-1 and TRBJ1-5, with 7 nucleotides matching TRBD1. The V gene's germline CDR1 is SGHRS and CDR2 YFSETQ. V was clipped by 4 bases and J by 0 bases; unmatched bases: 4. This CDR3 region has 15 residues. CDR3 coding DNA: TGCGCCAGCAGCCCCGGGACAGATAGCAATCAGCCCCAGCATTTT. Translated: CASSPGTDSNQPQHF.

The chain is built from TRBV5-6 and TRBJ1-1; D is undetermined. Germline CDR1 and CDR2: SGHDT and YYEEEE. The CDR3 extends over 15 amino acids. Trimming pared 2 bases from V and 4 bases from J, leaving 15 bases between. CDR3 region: CASSFGPRWGTEAFF. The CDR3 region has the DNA TGTGCCAGCAGCTTCGGACCGAGATGGGGCACTGAAGCTTTCTTT.

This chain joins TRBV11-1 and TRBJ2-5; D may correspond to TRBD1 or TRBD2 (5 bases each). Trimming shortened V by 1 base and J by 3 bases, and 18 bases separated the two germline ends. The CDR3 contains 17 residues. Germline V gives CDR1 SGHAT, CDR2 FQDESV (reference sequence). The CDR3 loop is CASSLVWDGLFKETQYF. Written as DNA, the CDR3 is TGTGCCAGCAGCTTAGTTTGGGACGGCCTGTTCAAAGAGACCCAGTACTTC.

In DNA form, the CDR3 reads TGCGCCAGCAGCCAAGCCCCAGGGGAGTATAGCTATGGCTACACCTTC. This codes for CASSQAPGEYSYGYTF. The chain joins TRBV4-1 to TRBJ1-2, with a weak D call TRBD1 (6 bases). V was clipped by 1 base and J by 4 bases, with 16 bases between them. Germline CDR1 reads MGHRA; CDR2 reads YSYEKL. The CDR3 consists of 16 residues.

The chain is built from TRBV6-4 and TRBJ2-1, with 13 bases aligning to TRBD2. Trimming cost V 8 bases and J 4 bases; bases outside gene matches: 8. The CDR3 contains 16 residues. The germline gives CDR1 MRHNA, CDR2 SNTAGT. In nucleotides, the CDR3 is TGTGCCAGCTCGGGACTAGCGGGAACAGGGTACAATGAGCAGTTCTTC. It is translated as CASSGLAGTGYNEQFF.

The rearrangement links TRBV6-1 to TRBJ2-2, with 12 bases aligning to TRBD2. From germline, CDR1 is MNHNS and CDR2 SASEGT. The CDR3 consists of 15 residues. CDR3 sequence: CACSRLAGEAGELFF. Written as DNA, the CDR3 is TGTGCTTGTAGCAGACTAGCGGGAGAAGCCGGGGAGCTGTTTTTT.

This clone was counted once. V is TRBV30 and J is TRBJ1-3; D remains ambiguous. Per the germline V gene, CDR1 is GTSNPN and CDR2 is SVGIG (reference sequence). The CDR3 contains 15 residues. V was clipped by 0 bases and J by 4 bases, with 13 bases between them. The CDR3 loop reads CAWSVLWGSGNTIYF. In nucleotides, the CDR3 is TGTGCCTGGAGTGTACTGTGGGGATCCGGAAACACCATATATTTT.

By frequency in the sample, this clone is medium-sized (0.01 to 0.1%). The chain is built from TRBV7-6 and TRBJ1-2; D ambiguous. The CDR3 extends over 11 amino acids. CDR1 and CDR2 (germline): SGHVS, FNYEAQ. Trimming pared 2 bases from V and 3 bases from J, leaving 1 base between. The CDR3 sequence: CASSLYYGYTF. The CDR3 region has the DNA TGTGCCAGCAGCTTATACTATGGCTACACCTTC.

Here the CDR3 reads CASEGRSAYEQYF. CDR3 DNA: TGTGCCAGTGAGGGGCGTTCGGCCTACGAGCAGTACTTC. The chain has TRBV11-2 and TRBJ2-7; D is tentatively TRBD1 or TRBD2 (5 bases each). The V end was cut by 9 bases, the J end by 2 bases, with 14 bases between. CDR1 and CDR2 (germline): SGHAT, FQNNGV. The CDR3 length is 13 residues.

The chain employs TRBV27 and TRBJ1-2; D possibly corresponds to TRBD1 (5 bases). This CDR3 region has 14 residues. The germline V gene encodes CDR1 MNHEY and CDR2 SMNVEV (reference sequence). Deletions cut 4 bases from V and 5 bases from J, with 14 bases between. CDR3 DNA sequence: TGTGCCAGCAGTTCGGCCGGGGGTGCGTATGGCTACACCTTC. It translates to CASSSAGGAYGYTF.

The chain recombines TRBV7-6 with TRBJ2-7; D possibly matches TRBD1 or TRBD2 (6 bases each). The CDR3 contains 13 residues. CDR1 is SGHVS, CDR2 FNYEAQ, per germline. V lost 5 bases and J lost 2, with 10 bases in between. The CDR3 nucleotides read TGTGCCAGCAGCCTAGGGGGGACCTACGAGCAGTACGTC. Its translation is CASSLGGTYEQYV.

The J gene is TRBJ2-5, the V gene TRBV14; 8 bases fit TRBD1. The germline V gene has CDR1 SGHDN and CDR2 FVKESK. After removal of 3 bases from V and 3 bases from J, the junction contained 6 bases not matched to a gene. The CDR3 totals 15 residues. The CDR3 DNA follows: TGTGCCAGCAGCCAGTACAGGGGGACCGAAGAGACCCAGTACTTC. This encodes CASSQYRGTEETQYF.

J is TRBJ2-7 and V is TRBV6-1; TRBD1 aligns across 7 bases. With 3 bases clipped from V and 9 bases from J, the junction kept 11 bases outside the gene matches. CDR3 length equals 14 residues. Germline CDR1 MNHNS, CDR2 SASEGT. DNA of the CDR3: TGTGCCAGCAGTGAGCCCACAGGGGTTGAGTTGCAGTACGTC. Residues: CASSEPTGVELQYV.